The T cell receptor (beta chain) described here comes from a study of T cells in Graves' hyperthyroidism and ophthalmopathy. This clonotype was picked up many times. Amplified TCR beta CDR3 regions came from RNA transcripts. The HTBI primer set was used in a first-round RT-PCR of the TCR CDR3. TCRdb analysed the multiplex PCR reads with MiXCR anew, one entry per CDR3 protein. The repertoire consists of about 290,000 distinct CDR3 sequences, with roughly 15% occurring once and the leading ten covering 7.9%. This sequence originates from a woman aged 40 to 49 with Graves' hyperthyroidism. Material for sequencing was blood.

The CDR3 DNA reads as TGTGCCAGCAGTTTATATTTCCGAGGCGTTGGCGGCTACACCTTC. It codes for CASSLYFRGVGGYTF. The chain couples TRBV28 to TRBJ1-2; D is unclear. Germline V gene lookup returns CDR1 MDHEN and CDR2 SYDVKM. The CDR3 runs 15 residues. V lost 1 base and J lost 8, with 17 bases in between.